These T cell receptor beta chains were read from a single sample in a study of blood T cell repertoires in COVID-19. The table came from immunoSEQ multiplex PCR; TCRdb's copy has only in-frame clones and leaves some out. The sample carries approximately 230,000 clones, approximately 91% recorded once. Sequencing was carried out using peripheral blood. The receptors derive from a woman between 40 and 50 years old who had recovered from COVID-19. The CDR3 runs from the conserved cysteine through the conserved F or W. Each record gives: V gene, J gene, D gene, clone size, CDR3 length, CDR3 DNA, CDR3 protein. A D gene is named only where the DNA matches it firmly. Rows give clone size only sometimes, using once, few, many, or a class for an expanded clone.

v_call: TRBV28
j_call: TRBJ1-5
d_call: -
clone_size: -
cdr3_length: 15
cdr3_nt: TGTGCCAGCACCGCTACAGGGTTTCGGATTCAGCCCCAGCATTTT
cdr3_aa: CASTATGFRIQPQHF

v_call: TRBV6-1
j_call: TRBJ2-2
d_call: -
clone_size: once
cdr3_length: 11
cdr3_nt: TGTGCCAGCAGCCCGACCGGGGAGCTGTTTTTT
cdr3_aa: CASSPTGELFF

v_call: TRBV19
j_call: TRBJ2-7
d_call: -
clone_size: -
cdr3_length: 16
cdr3_nt: TGTGCCAGTAGTATCACGGGGGGGACAGGGAGCTACGAGCAGTACTTC
cdr3_aa: CASSITGGTGSYEQYF

v_call: TRBV9
j_call: TRBJ2-1
d_call: TRBD2
clone_size: few
cdr3_length: 16
cdr3_nt: TGTGCCAGCAGTGGCATGTCGGGACTAGCACACAATGAGCAGTTCTTC
cdr3_aa: CASSGMSGLAHNEQFF

v_call: TRBV6-5
j_call: TRBJ1-1
d_call: -
clone_size: -
cdr3_length: 15
cdr3_nt: TGTGCCAGCAGTTCGATGGGCGGGGGAGGCACTGAAGCTTTCTTT
cdr3_aa: CASSSMGGGGTEAFF

v_call: TRBV7-9
j_call: TRBJ2-5
d_call: TRBD1
clone_size: -
cdr3_length: 16
cdr3_nt: TGTGCCAGCAGCTTAGCGGACAGGGGGGTCCAAGAGACCCAGTACTTC
cdr3_aa: CASSLADRGVQETQYF

v_call: TRBV27
j_call: TRBJ2-5
d_call: TRBD1
clone_size: -
cdr3_length: 15
cdr3_nt: TGTGCCAGCAGTACCCCCGGGACAGGGGGAGAGACCCAGTACTTC
cdr3_aa: CASSTPGTGGETQYF

v_call: TRBV3-1/TRBV3-2
j_call: TRBJ2-5
d_call: -
clone_size: -
cdr3_length: 13
cdr3_nt: TGTGCCAGCAGCCGCCGCGGTCAAGAGACCCAGTACTTC
cdr3_aa: CASSRRGQETQYF

v_call: TRBV12-3/TRBV12-4
j_call: TRBJ1-5
d_call: TRBD1
clone_size: -
cdr3_length: 13
cdr3_nt: TGTGCCAGCAGGGGACAGGGGGTACAGCCCCAGCATTTT
cdr3_aa: CASRGQGVQPQHF

v_call: TRBV6-2/TRBV6-3
j_call: TRBJ1-3
d_call: -
clone_size: few
cdr3_length: 14
cdr3_nt: TGTGCCAGCAGTTGGACAAACTCTGGAAACACCATATATTTT
cdr3_aa: CASSWTNSGNTIYF

v_call: TRBV5-1
j_call: TRBJ1-6
d_call: -
clone_size: -
cdr3_length: 16
cdr3_nt: TGCGCCAGCAGCCCCGGGGACTCGGGCCCTAATTCACCCCTCCACTTT
cdr3_aa: CASSPGDSGPNSPLHF

v_call: TRBV7-3
j_call: TRBJ1-1
d_call: -
clone_size: -
cdr3_length: 13
cdr3_nt: TGTGCCAGCAGCTTAACGAGGAACACTGAAGCTTTCTTT
cdr3_aa: CASSLTRNTEAFF

v_call: TRBV5-1
j_call: TRBJ2-7
d_call: -
clone_size: -
cdr3_length: 13
cdr3_nt: TGCGCCAGCAGCTCCCGGGTCGGCTACGAGCAGTACTTC
cdr3_aa: CASSSRVGYEQYF

v_call: TRBV11-3
j_call: TRBJ2-1
d_call: TRBD1
clone_size: -
cdr3_length: 17
cdr3_nt: TGTGCCAGCAGCTCTAGAGGGGGGCAGGGGGCTAGGAATGAGCAGTTCTTC
cdr3_aa: CASSSRGGQGARNEQFF

v_call: TRBV3-1/TRBV3-2
j_call: TRBJ1-2
d_call: -
clone_size: -
cdr3_length: 17
cdr3_nt: TGTGCCAGCAGCCAAGATTTTCCTGACGTGCCGGGGGGCGGCTACACCTTC
cdr3_aa: CASSQDFPDVPGGGYTF

v_call: TRBV9
j_call: TRBJ2-2
d_call: -
clone_size: -
cdr3_length: 16
cdr3_nt: TGTGCCAGCAGCCCACCCCCTGAGGCGAACACCGGGGAGCTGTTTTTT
cdr3_aa: CASSPPPEANTGELFF

v_call: TRBV28
j_call: TRBJ2-7
d_call: -
clone_size: -
cdr3_length: 11
cdr3_nt: TGTGCCAGCAGTTTGAGGGACGAGCAGTACTTC
cdr3_aa: CASSLRDEQYF

v_call: TRBV14
j_call: TRBJ2-1
d_call: -
clone_size: -
cdr3_length: 16
cdr3_nt: TGTGCCAGCAGCCACAGAGGCCTTTCCGGGGGAAGTGAGCAGTTCTTC
cdr3_aa: CASSHRGLSGGSEQFF

v_call: TRBV5-1
j_call: TRBJ1-2
d_call: -
clone_size: -
cdr3_length: 15
cdr3_nt: TGCGCCAGCAGCTTAATGGGACAAGCTAACTATGGCTACACCTTC
cdr3_aa: CASSLMGQANYGYTF

v_call: TRBV5-1
j_call: TRBJ2-3
d_call: -
clone_size: -
cdr3_length: 14
cdr3_nt: TGCGCCAGCAGCCCCCTAGAGGGCACAGATACGCAGTATTTT
cdr3_aa: CASSPLEGTDTQYF

v_call: TRBV7-9
j_call: TRBJ2-7
d_call: -
clone_size: -
cdr3_length: 13
cdr3_nt: TGTGCCAGCAGCCCCTTAAGGGGTTACGAGCAGTACTTC
cdr3_aa: CASSPLRGYEQYF

v_call: TRBV19
j_call: TRBJ1-5
d_call: -
clone_size: -
cdr3_length: 16
cdr3_nt: TGTGCCAGTAGTAGCCCGAGGTTAGTCCGCAATCAGCCCCAGCATTTT
cdr3_aa: CASSSPRLVRNQPQHF

v_call: TRBV2
j_call: TRBJ2-1
d_call: TRBD2
clone_size: once
cdr3_length: 15
cdr3_nt: TGTGCCAGCAGTGAACTGGCTAGCGGGTTATCAGAGCAGTTCTTC
cdr3_aa: CASSELASGLSEQFF

v_call: TRBV2
j_call: TRBJ1-5
d_call: TRBD1
clone_size: -
cdr3_length: 15
cdr3_nt: TGTGCCAGCAGGCGGGACAGAGCTAGCAATCAGCCCCAGCATTTT
cdr3_aa: CASRRDRASNQPQHF

v_call: TRBV7-2
j_call: TRBJ2-1
d_call: -
clone_size: -
cdr3_length: 15
cdr3_nt: TGTGCCAGCAGCTCCCGGGGGAGCCAGAACAATGAGCAGTTCTTC
cdr3_aa: CASSSRGSQNNEQFF

v_call: TRBV3-1/TRBV3-2
j_call: TRBJ2-7
d_call: -
clone_size: -
cdr3_length: 14
cdr3_nt: TGTGCCAGCAGCCTGAGGGACATCTCCTACGAGCAGTACTTC
cdr3_aa: CASSLRDISYEQYF

v_call: TRBV7-9
j_call: TRBJ1-3
d_call: -
clone_size: once
cdr3_length: 14
cdr3_nt: TGTGCCAGCAGCCCACAGAGCAACCTAAACACCATATATTTT
cdr3_aa: CASSPQSNLNTIYF

v_call: TRBV5-3
j_call: TRBJ2-7
d_call: -
clone_size: -
cdr3_length: 15
cdr3_nt: TGTGCCAGAAGTCCCCGGACGGGGTATCCCTACGAGCAGTACTTC
cdr3_aa: CARSPRTGYPYEQYF

v_call: TRBV28
j_call: TRBJ1-1
d_call: -
clone_size: -
cdr3_length: 11
cdr3_nt: TGTGCCAGCAGGGCCCTTACTGAAGCTTTCTTT
cdr3_aa: CASRALTEAFF

v_call: TRBV5-4
j_call: TRBJ1-6
d_call: -
clone_size: few
cdr3_length: 17
cdr3_nt: TGTGCCAGCAGCACAGGACCCTCGGGAGGATATAATTCACCCCTCCACTTT
cdr3_aa: CASSTGPSGGYNSPLHF

v_call: TRBV12-5
j_call: TRBJ2-7
d_call: -
clone_size: -
cdr3_length: 12
cdr3_nt: TGTGCTAGTGGGGGCTTGGACTACGAGCAGTACTTC
cdr3_aa: CASGGLDYEQYF

v_call: TRBV6-5
j_call: TRBJ2-5
d_call: TRBD1
clone_size: -
cdr3_length: 14
cdr3_nt: TGTGCCAGCAGTTTCGGACAGGGCCAGGAGACCCAGTACTTC
cdr3_aa: CASSFGQGQETQYF

v_call: TRBV7-9
j_call: TRBJ1-5
d_call: -
clone_size: -
cdr3_length: 13
cdr3_nt: TGTGCCAGCAGCTCAGGTTTGGCATGGCCCCAGCATTTT
cdr3_aa: CASSSGLAWPQHF

v_call: TRBV19
j_call: TRBJ1-5
d_call: -
clone_size: few
cdr3_length: 16
cdr3_nt: TGTGCCAGTAGTATATTAATCCAGTATAGCAATCAGCCCCAGCATTTT
cdr3_aa: CASSILIQYSNQPQHF

v_call: TRBV7-2
j_call: TRBJ2-1
d_call: -
clone_size: few
cdr3_length: 19
cdr3_nt: TGTGCCAGCAGCTTAGCGCTTGGTGTGGTTAGCGAATCCTACAATGAGCAGTTCTTC
cdr3_aa: CASSLALGVVSESYNEQFF

v_call: TRBV28
j_call: TRBJ1-2
d_call: TRBD1
clone_size: -
cdr3_length: 14
cdr3_nt: TGTGCCAGCCGAGACAGGGTGACGAACTATGGCTACACCTTC
cdr3_aa: CASRDRVTNYGYTF

v_call: TRBV3-1/TRBV3-2
j_call: TRBJ2-4
d_call: TRBD1
clone_size: -
cdr3_length: 20
cdr3_nt: TGTGCCAGCAGCCAAGATCTGGGGTGGACAGGACAGCTAGCCAAAAACATTCAGTACTTC
cdr3_aa: CASSQDLGWTGQLAKNIQYF

v_call: TRBV7-3
j_call: TRBJ2-5
d_call: TRBD1
clone_size: -
cdr3_length: 16
cdr3_nt: TGTGCCAGCAGCTCACAGGGGCAGGGGAACCAAGAGACCCAGTACTTC
cdr3_aa: CASSSQGQGNQETQYF

v_call: TRBV12-3/TRBV12-4
j_call: TRBJ2-4
d_call: -
clone_size: -
cdr3_length: 12
cdr3_nt: TGTGCCAGCAGTCCCACAGGGTACATTCAGTACTTC
cdr3_aa: CASSPTGYIQYF

v_call: TRBV5-1
j_call: TRBJ2-7
d_call: -
clone_size: few
cdr3_length: 15
cdr3_nt: TGCGCCAGCAGCTTAACCCCAGGGTTGACCTACGAGCAGTACTTC
cdr3_aa: CASSLTPGLTYEQYF

v_call: TRBV5-4
j_call: TRBJ1-1
d_call: -
clone_size: few
cdr3_length: 13
cdr3_nt: TGTGCCAGCAGCTCCAGGGCGAACACTGAAGCTTTCTTT
cdr3_aa: CASSSRANTEAFF

v_call: TRBV28
j_call: TRBJ1-3
d_call: TRBD1
clone_size: -
cdr3_length: 19
cdr3_nt: TGTGCCAGCAGTTTTACTATTCTATTTGACAGGGCGTCTGGAAACACCATATATTTT
cdr3_aa: CASSFTILFDRASGNTIYF

v_call: TRBV19
j_call: TRBJ2-1
d_call: -
clone_size: -
cdr3_length: 11
cdr3_nt: TGTGCCAGTCTGGCGGGTAATGAGCAGTTCTTC
cdr3_aa: CASLAGNEQFF

v_call: TRBV19
j_call: TRBJ1-2
d_call: -
clone_size: once
cdr3_length: 12
cdr3_nt: TGTGCCAGTAGAGGAGGGTACTATGGCTACACCTTC
cdr3_aa: CASRGGYYGYTF

v_call: TRBV4-3
j_call: TRBJ2-7
d_call: -
clone_size: -
cdr3_length: 17
cdr3_nt: TGCGCCAGCAGCCAAGAATACACTTCCGGGCGGGAATACGAGCAGTACTTC
cdr3_aa: CASSQEYTSGREYEQYF

v_call: TRBV4-3
j_call: TRBJ1-2
d_call: -
clone_size: -
cdr3_length: 16
cdr3_nt: TGCGCCAGCAGCCAAGCGGGGACTGCAGCAGGGAATGGCTACACCTTC
cdr3_aa: CASSQAGTAAGNGYTF